These 5 T cell receptor beta chains were all obtained from the same sample, sequenced in a study of blood T cell repertoires in COVID-19. The repertoire was sequenced with immunoSEQ multiplex PCR; TCRdb's copy has only in-frame clones and lacks some. Among about 380,000 clones listed, 81% were seen once. The sample comprised peripheral blood. These receptors came from a human donor with acute or convalescent COVID-19. The donor label of this sample is uncertain.

The chain joins TRBV19 to TRBJ2-3; possible D gene TRBD1, 5 bases. The V gene lost 3 bases and the J gene lost 0 bases, with 16 bases spanning the gap. This CDR3 is built from 17 residues. Germline V gene sequence: CDR1 LNHDA, CDR2 SQIVND (reference sequence). CDR3 region: CASSMAPKGPSTDTQYF. CDR3 nucleotide sequence: TGTGCCAGTAGTATGGCCCCTAAGGGGCCGAGCACAGATACGCAGTATTTT.

V is TRBV3-1 (or the pseudogene TRBV3-2) and J is TRBJ2-3; D unclear. This CDR3 spans 14 amino acids. CDR1 LGHDT and CDR2 YNNKEL come from the germline V gene (reference sequence). V dropped 0 bases and J dropped 7 bases, with 11 bases sitting between them. As DNA, the CDR3 is TGTGCCAGCAGCCAAGAGGTCAGGCAGTATACGCAGTATTTT. Its translation: CASSQEVRQYTQYF.

The gene calls are TRBV5-1 and TRBJ1-2; D is perhaps TRBD1 (6 bases). The V end lost 0 bases, the J end lost 4 bases, and 16 bases lay between the germline ends. In germline, CDR1 is SGHRS, CDR2 YFSETQ. The CDR3 loop spans 16 amino acids. CDR3 in DNA: TGCGCCAGCAGCTTGGCCCAAGGGGGTTTCCCCTATGGCTACACCTTC. Amino acid sequence: CASSLAQGGFPYGYTF.

The genes are TRBV10-2 and TRBJ2-5; TRBD2 matches 9 bases. The length of the CDR3 is 16 residues. V lost 4 bases and J lost 4; bases outside the gene matches: 10. Germline loops: CDR1 WSHSY, CDR2 SAAADI. CDR3 amino acids: CASSVRGGGAGETQYF. The CDR3 DNA is TGCGCCAGCAGTGTTCGAGGCGGGGGGGCAGGAGAGACCCAGTACTTC.

The V gene is TRBV27, the J gene TRBJ2-3; TRBD1 matches at 8 bases. The CDR3 extends over 15 amino acids. The junction had 8 bases not matched to a gene; V was cut back by 7 bases and J by 2 bases. Germline lookup yields CDR1 MNHEY and CDR2 SMNVEV (reference sequence). CDR3 region: CASKIIRGLTDTQYF. Here the CDR3 DNA reads TGTGCCAGCAAGATAATCAGGGGGCTCACAGATACGCAGTATTTT.